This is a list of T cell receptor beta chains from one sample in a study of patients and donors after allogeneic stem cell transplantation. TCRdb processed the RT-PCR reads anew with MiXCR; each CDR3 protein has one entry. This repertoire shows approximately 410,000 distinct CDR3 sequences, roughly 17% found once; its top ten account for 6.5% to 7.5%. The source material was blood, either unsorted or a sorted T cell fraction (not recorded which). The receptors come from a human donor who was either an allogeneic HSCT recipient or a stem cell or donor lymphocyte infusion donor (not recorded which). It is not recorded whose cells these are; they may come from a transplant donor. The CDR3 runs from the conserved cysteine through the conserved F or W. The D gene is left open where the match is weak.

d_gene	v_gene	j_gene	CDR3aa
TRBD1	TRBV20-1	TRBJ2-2	CSAYRGHVTGELFF
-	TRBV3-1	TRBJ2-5	CASSYRVRETQYF
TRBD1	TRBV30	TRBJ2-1	CAWSYGPGQVASEHNEQFF
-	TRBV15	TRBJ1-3	CATSRERSGNTIYF
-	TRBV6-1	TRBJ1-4	CASSRWQNEKLFF
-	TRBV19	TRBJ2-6	CASSIEGRLFSGANVLTF
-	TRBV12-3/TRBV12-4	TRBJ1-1	CASSLGQWEPEAFF
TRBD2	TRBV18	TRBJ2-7	CASSQTGTSINEQYF
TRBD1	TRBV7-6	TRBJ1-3	CASSSQGASGNTIYF
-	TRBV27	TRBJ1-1	CASSLYRVANTEAFF
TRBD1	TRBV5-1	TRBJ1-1	CASSLATGQAKADTEAFF
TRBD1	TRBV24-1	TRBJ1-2	CATSDLPGTGDYGYTF
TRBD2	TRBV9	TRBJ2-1	CASSVAGGSYNEQFF
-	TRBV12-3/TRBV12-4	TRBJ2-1	CASSLFRNEQFF
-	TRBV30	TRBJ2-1	CAWSRLANNEQFF
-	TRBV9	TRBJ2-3	CASSVSILTDTQYF
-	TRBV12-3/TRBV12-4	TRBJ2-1	CASSFKGTANEQFF
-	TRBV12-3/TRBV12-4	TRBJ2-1	CASSTDFRGIF
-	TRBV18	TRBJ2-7	CASSLITGDNSYEQYF
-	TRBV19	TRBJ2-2	CASTPGDRTGELFF
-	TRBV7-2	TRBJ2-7	CASSSRPVVQSYEQYF
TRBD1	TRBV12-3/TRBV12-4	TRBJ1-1	CASSQGTGLRNTEAFF
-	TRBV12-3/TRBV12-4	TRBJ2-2	CASILPGRGTGELFF
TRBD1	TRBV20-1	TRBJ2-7	CSATTHRGYEQYF
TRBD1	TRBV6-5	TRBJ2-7	CASSYSDRGNEQYF
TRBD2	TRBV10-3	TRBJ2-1	CAALAGRTNEQFF
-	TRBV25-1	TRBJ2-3	CASSAFRGDTDTQYF
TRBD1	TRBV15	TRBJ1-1	CATSKRTGNTEAFF
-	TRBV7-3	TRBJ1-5	CASSLVGTHQPQHF
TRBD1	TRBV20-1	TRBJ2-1	CSANRDRPYNEQFF
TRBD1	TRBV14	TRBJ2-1	CASSSDRGRNNEQFF
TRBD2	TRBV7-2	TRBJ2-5	CASSLGAAGGPVETQYF
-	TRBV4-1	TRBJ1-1	CASSQDGTEAFF
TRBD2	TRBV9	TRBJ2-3	CASSSPALSGRTDTQYF
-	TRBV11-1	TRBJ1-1	CASSLKNRGTEAFF
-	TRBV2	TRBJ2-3	CASSEKGVAGTDTQYF
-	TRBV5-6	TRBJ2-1	CASSPWSAEFLDSYNEQFF
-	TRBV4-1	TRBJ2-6	CASRGYSGANVLTF
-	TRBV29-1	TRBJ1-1	CSVFKRMNTEAFF
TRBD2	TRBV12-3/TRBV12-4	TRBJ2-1	CASGLSGRASNEQFF
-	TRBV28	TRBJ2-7	CASSLGGTRNEQYF
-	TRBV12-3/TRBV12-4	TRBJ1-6	CASSSWGLNSPLHF
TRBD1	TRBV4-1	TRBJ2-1	CASSQAGQGARYNEQFF
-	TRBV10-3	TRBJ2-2	CAISEDRRNTGELFF
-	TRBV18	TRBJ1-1	CASSPPRKGEAFF
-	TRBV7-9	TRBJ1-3	CASSLVSGARGNTIYF
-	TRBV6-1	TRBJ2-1	CASSPQGSDEQFF
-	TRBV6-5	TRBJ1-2	CASSYSRRINYGYTF
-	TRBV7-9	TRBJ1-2	CASSPRTTQNYGYTF